This T cell receptor beta chain derives from a study of cytomegalovirus exposure and HLA in healthy donors. Study findings and constraints: The listing of 150 to 200 TCR beta chains classed them as cytomegalovirus-associated. An analysis done earlier found most TCR beta V segments productive about 87% or about 30% of the time.

PCR employed 60 Vbeta and 13 Jbeta primers. Method: immunoSEQ multiplex PCR; TCRdb's copy keeps in-frame clones and lacks some. The sample contains roughly 97,000 clones, roughly a tenth of which appear only once. This clone turned up a few times. Its target is unknown. Unrecorded immune exposure was likely among donors, who were nominally healthy when sampled. CDR3 length: 13 residues. Trimming pared 4 bases from V and 6 bases from J, leaving 10 bases between. In germline, CDR1 is MNHNS, CDR2 SASEGT. The origin of this receptor is a man aged 35 to 55 in good health and CMV-seropositive. The sequencing input was PBMCs. The J gene is TRBJ2-1, the V gene TRBV6-1, with D possibly being TRBD1 (5 bases). CDR3 DNA: TGTGCCAGCAGTGGAGGACAAGCCAATGAGCAGTTCTTC. Residues: CASSGGQANEQFF.